These 24 T cell receptor beta chains were sequenced from one sample in a study of cytomegalovirus exposure and HLA in healthy donors. PCR involved 60 Vbeta and 13 Jbeta primers. TCRdb keeps only in-frame clones here, not all; method: immunoSEQ multiplex PCR. The table lists over 75,000 clones, approximately 65% of them singletons. The material sequenced was PBMCs. Receptors were obtained from a young man in good health and CMV-seronegative.

The chain combines TRBV30 with TRBJ1-5, with D possibly TRBD1 on 6 matching bases. Deletions cut 1 base from V and 2 bases from J, with 6 bases between. This CDR3 has 13 residues. Germline V CDR1 and CDR2: GTSNPN, SVGIG (reference sequence). The CDR3 protein is CAWSGQGNQPQHF. In DNA form, the CDR3 reads TGTGCCTGGAGTGGACAGGGCAATCAGCCCCAGCATTTT.

V gene TRBV25-1 combines with J gene TRBJ2-1, with 8 nucleotides matching TRBD1. V was clipped by 6 bases and J by 2 bases; unmatched bases: 3. This CDR3 has 14 residues. Germline V gene sequence: CDR1 MGHDK, CDR2 SYGVNS. CDR3 bases: TGTGCCAGCAGCGACAGGGGCCCCTACAATGAGCAGTTCTTC. Its translation is CASSDRGPYNEQFF.

J is TRBJ2-1 and V is TRBV5-1, with 11 bases lining up with TRBD2. Germline V lookup: CDR1 SGHRS, CDR2 YFSETQ. V lost 4 bases to trimming and J lost 0 bases; unmatched junction nucleotides: 15. The CDR3 is 20 amino acids. CDR3 nucleotide sequence: TGCGCCAGCAGCGGGACCGGGACTAGCGGACCGATTACCTCCTACAATGAGCAGTTCTTC. Amino acid sequence: CASSGTGTSGPITSYNEQFF.

The chain has TRBV4-1 and TRBJ2-2; D is unresolved. The germline gives CDR1 MGHRA, CDR2 YSYEKL. The CDR3 is made up of 14 amino acids. V was cut by 1 base and J by 5 bases, with 8 bases left in between. CDR3 in amino acids: CASSQGIGTGELFF. The CDR3, as DNA: TGCGCCAGCAGCCAAGGGATCGGGACCGGGGAGCTGTTTTTT.

The gene calls are TRBV6-6 and TRBJ1-1; D is possibly TRBD1 (6 bases). Germline V gives CDR1 MNHNY, CDR2 SVGAGI (reference sequence). This CDR3 has 15 amino acids. The ends were cut back, 0 bases at V and 4 bases at J, with 12 bases in the middle. CDR3 DNA: TGTGCCAGCAGTTACTCGTCAGGGGAAGCCACTGAAGCTTTCTTT. Translated: CASSYSSGEATEAFF.

This clone came up a few times. This chain uses TRBV7-2 with TRBJ1-5; D is possibly TRBD1 (6 bases). V was pared by 4 bases and J by 2 bases, with 12 bases between. In germline, CDR1 is SGHTA, CDR2 FQGNSA. This CDR3 is 15 amino acids long. CDR3 coding DNA: TGTGCCAGCAGCTCTGGACAGCTCGGCAATCAGCCCCAGCATTTT. This sequence encodes CASSSGQLGNQPQHF.

The V gene is TRBV6-5, the J gene TRBJ1-2; possible D gene TRBD1, 6 bases. The CDR3 runs 14 residues. The V end was cut by 6 bases, the J end by 5 bases, with 16 bases between. Germline V gene lookup returns CDR1 MNHEY and CDR2 SVGAGI. The CDR3 nucleotides read TGTGCCAGCAGCCGTACAGGGTCCGGGTATGGCTACACCTTC. The encoded protein is CASSRTGSGYGYTF.

V and J are TRBV27 and TRBJ2-2; D is perhaps TRBD1 (6 bases). The CDR3 length is 13 residues. V was cut by 5 bases and J by 7 bases, with 11 bases left in between. Germline-derived CDR1 and CDR2 are MNHEY and SMNVEV (reference sequence). The CDR3 nucleotides are TGTGCCAGCAGTATACAGGGCAGCGGGGAGCTGTTTTTT. This gives the protein CASSIQGSGELFF.

The rearrangement uses TRBV19 and TRBJ2-2, with 10 positions matching TRBD1. Germline loops: CDR1 LNHDA, CDR2 SQIVND (reference sequence). The CDR3 has 14 amino acids. V was pared by 10 bases and J by 3 bases, with 5 bases of the junction left unmatched. The CDR3 protein is CATRTGGYTGELFF. In nucleotides, the CDR3 is TGTGCCACCCGGACAGGGGGATACACCGGGGAGCTGTTTTTT.

This sequence joins TRBV7-8 and TRBJ1-1, with TRBD1 matching over 9 bases. This CDR3 is built from 15 residues. Germline assignment: CDR1 SGHVS and CDR2 FQNEAQ. V lost 4 bases to trimming and J lost 2 bases; unmatched junction nucleotides: 5. The CDR3 loop is CASSWDRDENTEAFF. The CDR3 region has the DNA TGTGCCAGCAGCTGGGACAGGGATGAAAACACTGAAGCTTTCTTT.

The chain has TRBV10-2 and TRBJ1-5; D is uncertain. Germline V gene lookup returns CDR1 WSHSY and CDR2 SAAADI. This CDR3 has 13 residues. Trimming shortened V by 4 bases and J by 2 bases, and 6 bases separated the two germline ends. CDR3 residues: CASSVQGNQPQHF. The CDR3 coding sequence is TGCGCCAGCAGTGTCCAGGGCAATCAGCCCCAGCATTTT.

The chain joins TRBV2 to TRBJ2-3; D possibly corresponds to TRBD2 (6 bases). CDR1 SNHLY and CDR2 FYNNEI come from the germline V gene. V was shortened by 7 bases and J by 2 bases, with 16 bases between the two germline ends. This CDR3 is 15 amino acids long. This CDR3 reads CASTHGPDYTDTQYF. The CDR3 DNA reads TGTGCCAGCACCCACGGTCCGGACTACACAGATACGCAGTATTTT.

This clone came up a few times. V is TRBV19 and J is TRBJ2-7; 9 bases line up with TRBD2. Looked up from germline, CDR1 is LNHDA and CDR2 is SQIVND (reference sequence). The V segment lost 5 bases and the J segment 3 bases; nucleotides outside the gene matches: 5. The CDR3 runs to 14 residues. CDR3 residues: CASSASGKNYEQYF. The CDR3 DNA reads as TGTGCCAGTAGTGCTAGCGGGAAGAACTACGAGCAGTACTTC.

The genes are TRBV2 and TRBJ2-7; D is possibly TRBD1 (6 bases). In germline, CDR1 is SNHLY, CDR2 FYNNEI. Trimming removed 5 bases from V and 4 bases from J, with 12 bases in between. The CDR3 loop spans 13 amino acids. CDR3 sequence reads: CASSLGARYEQYF. The CDR3 bases are TGTGCCAGCAGTCTGGGGGCGCGGTACGAGCAGTACTTC.

This clone was seen only once. This chain joins TRBV9 and TRBJ2-5; 11 bases agree with TRBD2. Per germline, CDR1 SGDLS and CDR2 YYNGEE. The CDR3 is made up of 15 amino acids. The trim removed 4 bases at V and 1 base at J, leaving 3 bases unmatched. Here the CDR3 DNA reads TGTGCCAGCAGCCCGGGACTAGCGGTCCAAGAGACCCAGTACTTC. Protein: CASSPGLAVQETQYF.

The gene calls are TRBV7-6 and TRBJ2-7; 9 nucleotides match TRBD2. V shed 2 bases, J shed 2 bases, and the junction held 7 bases outside the gene matches. Germline V CDR1 and CDR2: SGHVS, FNYEAQ. The CDR3 spans 16 residues. The CDR3 DNA reads TGTGCCAGCAGCTTAAGGGCTAGCGGGATTGCCTACGAGCAGTACTTC. It yields the protein CASSLRASGIAYEQYF.

In this sample, this clone turned up a few times. The chain employs TRBV7-9 and TRBJ2-1; D may be TRBD2 (6 bases). There are 17 residues in the CDR3. Germline loops: CDR1 SEHNR, CDR2 FQNEAQ (reference sequence). V lost 4 bases, J lost 6 bases, and 22 bases lay in between. CDR3 coding DNA: TGTGCCAGCAGCTCCCTTGCGCGGGGACCTTCAGGCAATGAGCAGTTCTTC. Translated: CASSSLARGPSGNEQFF.

This chain uses TRBV11-1 with TRBJ2-7, with TRBD1 identical over 9 bases. The CDR3 totals 15 residues. The germline gives CDR1 SGHAT, CDR2 FQDESV (reference sequence). V lost 3 bases to trimming and J lost 3 bases; unmatched junction nucleotides: 6. The CDR3 DNA sequence: TGTGCCAGCAGCTTGGGGGGACAGGGATTCTACGAGCAGTACTTC. Translating gives CASSLGGQGFYEQYF.

The chain recombines TRBV7-3 with TRBJ1-3; D gene ambiguous. The V gene's germline CDR1 is SGHTA and CDR2 FQGTGA. CDR3 length: 13 amino acids. Between the trimmed V and J ends, which lost 6 bases and 3 bases, there was a span of 9 bases. The CDR3 region has the DNA TGTGCCAGCAGTTTCTCGGGTGGAAACACCATATATTTT. Its translation: CASSFSGGNTIYF. Filled out from reference TRBV7-3 and TRBJ1-3, the complete variable domain reads GAGVSQTPSNKVTEKGKYVELRCDPISGHTALYWYRQSLGQGPEFLIYFQGTGAADDSGLPNDRFFAVRPEGSVSTLKIQRTERGDSAVYLCASSFSGGNTIYFGEGSWLTVV.

This clone was found a few times. The chain uses TRBV5-4 and TRBJ2-1, with D perhaps matching TRBD2 (6 bases). The CDR3 is 13 residues long. The ends were cut back, 9 bases at V and 4 bases at J, with 14 bases in the middle. CDR1 and CDR2 (germline): SGHNT, YYREEE (reference sequence). The CDR3 DNA reads TGTGCCACCGACCGGGACTTTTACAATGAGCAGTTCTTC. Translated: CATDRDFYNEQFF.

This clone was found a few times. The chain is built from TRBV6-5 and TRBJ2-2; a possible D gene is TRBD1 (6 bases). Trimming removed 0 bases from V and 5 bases from J, with 7 bases in between. The CDR3 extends over 14 amino acids. Germline V gene sequence: CDR1 MNHEY, CDR2 SVGAGI. CDR3 DNA sequence: TGTGCCAGCAGTTACTCGACAGGAACCGGGGAGCTGTTTTTT. The encoded protein is CASSYSTGTGELFF.

The chain combines TRBV5-1 with TRBJ2-1, with 7 bases fitting TRBD2. Germline lookup yields CDR1 SGHRS and CDR2 YFSETQ. With V trimmed by 4 bases and J by 4 bases, 11 bases remained unmatched. This CDR3 has 16 amino acids. The DNA of the CDR3 is TGCGCCAGCAGCGCCGCTCAGGCGGGAGTGTACAATGAGCAGTTCTTC. Protein product: CASSAAQAGVYNEQFF.

Notes on this clone: The sample contains more than one DNA sequence encoding this CDR3. V is TRBV18 and J is TRBJ1-2, with D possibly matching TRBD1 (5 bases). V lost 2 bases and J 2 bases, leaving 6 bases between the germline ends. This CDR3 is 13 amino acids long. Germline values: CDR1 KGHSH, CDR2 LQKENI. The CDR3 DNA is TGTGCCAGCTCACCAGACAGAAACTATGGCTACACCTTC. Amino acids: CASSPDRNYGYTF.

The count of this clone is one. V and J are TRBV27 and TRBJ2-7; D possibly corresponds to TRBD2 (5 bases). Trimming left V 1 base short and J 3 bases short, with 16 bases between. Germline CDR1 reads MNHEY; CDR2 reads SMNVEV (reference sequence). This CDR3 region has 16 residues. The CDR3 DNA follows: TGTGCCAGCAGTTTATTGGGGTCCGCGGGTCACTACGAGCAGTACTTC. Its translation: CASSLLGSAGHYEQYF.